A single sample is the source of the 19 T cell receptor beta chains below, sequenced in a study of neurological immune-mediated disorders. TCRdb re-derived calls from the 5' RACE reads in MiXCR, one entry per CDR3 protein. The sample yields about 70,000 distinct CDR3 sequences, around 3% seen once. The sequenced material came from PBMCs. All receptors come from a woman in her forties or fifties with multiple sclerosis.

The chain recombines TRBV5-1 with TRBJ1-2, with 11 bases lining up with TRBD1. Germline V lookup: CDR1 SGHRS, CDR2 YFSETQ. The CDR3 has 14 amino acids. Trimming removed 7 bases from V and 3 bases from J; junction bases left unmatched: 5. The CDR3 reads CASYPGQGDYGYTF. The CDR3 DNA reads TGCGCCAGCTACCCGGGACAGGGGGACTATGGCTACACCTTC.

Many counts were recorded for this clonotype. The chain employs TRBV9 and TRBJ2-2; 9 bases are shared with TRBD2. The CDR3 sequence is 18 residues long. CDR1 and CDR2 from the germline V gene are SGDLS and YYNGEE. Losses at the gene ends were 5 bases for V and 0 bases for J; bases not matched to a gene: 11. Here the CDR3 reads CASSARSSGSTNTGELFF. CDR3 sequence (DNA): TGTGCCAGCAGTGCACGAAGTAGCGGGAGTACGAACACCGGGGAGCTGTTTTTT.

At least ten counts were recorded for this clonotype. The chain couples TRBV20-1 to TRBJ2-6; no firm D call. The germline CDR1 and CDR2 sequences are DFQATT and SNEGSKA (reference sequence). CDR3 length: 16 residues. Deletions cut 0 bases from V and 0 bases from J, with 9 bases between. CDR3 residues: CSARDPRGSGANVLTF. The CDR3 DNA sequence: TGCAGTGCTAGAGATCCCCGCGGCTCTGGGGCCAACGTCCTGACTTTC.

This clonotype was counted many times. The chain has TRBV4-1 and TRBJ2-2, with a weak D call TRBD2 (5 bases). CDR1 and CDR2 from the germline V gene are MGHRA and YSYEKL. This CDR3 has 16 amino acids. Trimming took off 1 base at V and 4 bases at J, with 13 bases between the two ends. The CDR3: CASSQGAVPATGELFF. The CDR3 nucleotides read TGCGCCAGCAGCCAAGGAGCGGTCCCGGCCACCGGGGAGCTGTTTTTT.

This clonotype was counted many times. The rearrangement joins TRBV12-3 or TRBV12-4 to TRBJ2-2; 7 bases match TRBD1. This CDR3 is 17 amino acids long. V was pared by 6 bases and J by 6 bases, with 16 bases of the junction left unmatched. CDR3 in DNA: TGTGCCAGCAGGATACAGGGGACAGTGTTGAGTGCCGGGGAGCTGTTTTTT. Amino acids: CASRIQGTVLSAGELFF.

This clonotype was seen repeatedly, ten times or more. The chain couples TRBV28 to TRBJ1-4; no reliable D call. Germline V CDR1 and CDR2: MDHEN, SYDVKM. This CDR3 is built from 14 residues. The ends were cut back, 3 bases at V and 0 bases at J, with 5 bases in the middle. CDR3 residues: CASSFGATNEKLFF. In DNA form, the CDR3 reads TGTGCCAGCAGTTTTGGGGCAACTAATGAAAAACTGTTTTTT.

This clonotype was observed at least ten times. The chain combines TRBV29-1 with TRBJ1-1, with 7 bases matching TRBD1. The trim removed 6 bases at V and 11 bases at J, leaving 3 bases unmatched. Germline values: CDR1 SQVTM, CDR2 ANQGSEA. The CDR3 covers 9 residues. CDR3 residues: CSVGTAAFF. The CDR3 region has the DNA TGCAGCGTGGGGACAGCTGCTTTCTTT.

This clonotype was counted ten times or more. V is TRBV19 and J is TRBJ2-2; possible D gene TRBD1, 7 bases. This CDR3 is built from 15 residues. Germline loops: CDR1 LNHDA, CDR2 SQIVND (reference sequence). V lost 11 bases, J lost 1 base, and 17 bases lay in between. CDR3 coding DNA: TGTGCCGTAAGGAGGGGGCTCTTGAACACCGGGGAGCTGTTTTTT. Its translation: CAVRRGLLNTGELFF. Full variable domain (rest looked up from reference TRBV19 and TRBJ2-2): DGGITQSPKYLFRKEGQNVTLSCEQNLNHDAMYWYRQDPGQGLRLIYYSQIVNDFQKGDIAEGYSVSREKKESFPLTVTSAQKNPTAFYLCAVRRGLLNTGELFFGEGSRLTVL.

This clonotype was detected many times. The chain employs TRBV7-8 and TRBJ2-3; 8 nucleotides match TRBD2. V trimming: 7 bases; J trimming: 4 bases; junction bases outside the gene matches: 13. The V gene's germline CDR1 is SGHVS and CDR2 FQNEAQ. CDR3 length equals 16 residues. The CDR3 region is CASIPALREAADTQYF. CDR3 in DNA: TGTGCCAGCATCCCCGCCTTGCGGGAGGCCGCAGATACGCAGTATTTT.

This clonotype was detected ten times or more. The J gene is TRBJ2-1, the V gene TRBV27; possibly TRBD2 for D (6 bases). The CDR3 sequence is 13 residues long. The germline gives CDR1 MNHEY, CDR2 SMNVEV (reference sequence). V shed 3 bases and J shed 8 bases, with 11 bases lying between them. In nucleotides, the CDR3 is TGTGCCAGCAGTTTTTGGGGAGGCGATGAGCAGTTCTTC. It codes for CASSFWGGDEQFF.

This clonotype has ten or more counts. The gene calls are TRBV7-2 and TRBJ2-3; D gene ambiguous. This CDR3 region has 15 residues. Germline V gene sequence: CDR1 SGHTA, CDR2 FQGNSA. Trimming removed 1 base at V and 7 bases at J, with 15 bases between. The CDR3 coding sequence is TGTGCCAGCAGCTTAGAGGGCCATTTTGTTAATACGCAGTATTTT. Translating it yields CASSLEGHFVNTQYF. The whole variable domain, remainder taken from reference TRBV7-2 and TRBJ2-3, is GAGVSQSPSNKVTEKGKDVELRCDPISGHTALYWYRQSLGQGLEFLIYFQGNSAPDKSGLPSDRFSAERTGGSVSTLTIQRTQQEDSAVYLCASSLEGHFVNTQYFGPGTRLTVL.

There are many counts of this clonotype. CDR3 amino acids: CASSHWDRENIQYF. The DNA of the CDR3 is TGTGCCAGCAGCCACTGGGACAGGGAAAACATTCAGTACTTC. This rearrangement joins TRBV3-1 to TRBJ2-4; 9 bases fit TRBD1. The length of the CDR3 is 14 residues. J was trimmed by 5 bases and V by 3 bases; bases with no gene match: 2. Germline CDR1 reads LGHDT; CDR2 reads YNNKEL (reference sequence).

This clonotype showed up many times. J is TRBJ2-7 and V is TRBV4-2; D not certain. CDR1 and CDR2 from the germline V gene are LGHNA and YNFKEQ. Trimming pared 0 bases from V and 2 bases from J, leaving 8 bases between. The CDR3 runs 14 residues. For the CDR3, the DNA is TGTGCCAGCAGCCAAGATTTGTATGCCTACGAGCAGTACTTC. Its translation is CASSQDLYAYEQYF.

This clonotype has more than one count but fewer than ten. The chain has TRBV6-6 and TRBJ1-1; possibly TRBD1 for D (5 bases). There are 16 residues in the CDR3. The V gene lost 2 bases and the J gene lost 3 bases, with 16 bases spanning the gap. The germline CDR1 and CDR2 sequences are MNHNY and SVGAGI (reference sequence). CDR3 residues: CASSYPTMGGDTEAFF. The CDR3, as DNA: TGTGCCAGCAGTTACCCGACCATGGGGGGGGACACTGAAGCTTTCTTT.

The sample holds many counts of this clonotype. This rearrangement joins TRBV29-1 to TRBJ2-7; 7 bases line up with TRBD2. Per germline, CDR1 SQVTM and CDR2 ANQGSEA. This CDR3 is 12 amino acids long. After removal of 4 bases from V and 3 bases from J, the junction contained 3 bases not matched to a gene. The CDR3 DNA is TGCAGCGTTGGCAAGCGGGGCTACGAGCAGTACTTC. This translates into CSVGKRGYEQYF.

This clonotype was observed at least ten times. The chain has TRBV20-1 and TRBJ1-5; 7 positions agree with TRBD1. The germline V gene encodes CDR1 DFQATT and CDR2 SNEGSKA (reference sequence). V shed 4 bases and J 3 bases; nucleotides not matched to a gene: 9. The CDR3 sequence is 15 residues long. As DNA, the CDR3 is TGCAGTGCTACAGACGGGACAGCATACAATCAGCCCCAGCATTTT. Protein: CSATDGTAYNQPQHF.

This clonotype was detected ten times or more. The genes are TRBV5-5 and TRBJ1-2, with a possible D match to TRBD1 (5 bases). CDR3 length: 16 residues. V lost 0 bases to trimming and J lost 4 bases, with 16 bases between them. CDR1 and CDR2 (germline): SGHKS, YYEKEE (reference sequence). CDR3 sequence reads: CASSLEIGESVYGYTF. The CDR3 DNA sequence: TGTGCCAGCAGCTTGGAAATAGGGGAGTCAGTCTATGGCTACACCTTC.

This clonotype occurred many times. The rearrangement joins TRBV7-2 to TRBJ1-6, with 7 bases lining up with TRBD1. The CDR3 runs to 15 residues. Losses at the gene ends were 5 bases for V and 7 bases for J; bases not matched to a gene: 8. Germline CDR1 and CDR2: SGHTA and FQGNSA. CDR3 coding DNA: TGTGCCAGCAGCGCTCGACAGGGAACCAATTCACCCCTCCACTTT. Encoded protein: CASSARQGTNSPLHF.

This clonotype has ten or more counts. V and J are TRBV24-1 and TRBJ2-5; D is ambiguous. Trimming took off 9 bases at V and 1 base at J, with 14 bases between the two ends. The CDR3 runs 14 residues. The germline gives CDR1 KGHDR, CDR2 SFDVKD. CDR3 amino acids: CATSQPGSQETQYF. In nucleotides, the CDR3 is TGTGCCACCTCCCAACCCGGCAGCCAAGAGACCCAGTACTTC.